This T cell receptor (beta chain) is from a study of response to subunit inactivated influenza vaccine. TCRdb used MiXCR to reprocess the RT-PCR reads, holding one entry per CDR3 protein. The data contain 500,000 to 600,000 distinct CDR3 sequences, roughly 15% of them singletons. Of note for this clonotype: Its cognate antigen is unknown.

Per germline, CDR1 SQVTM and CDR2 ANQGSEA. The CDR3 is made up of 12 amino acids. V lost 1 base and J lost 7, with 10 bases in between. Study findings and constraints: After each seasonal influenza vaccination, few new T cells are recruited, the authors suggested.

This clonotype originated in a man between 50 and 59 years old who received an inactivated influenza vaccine. The sequencing used PBMCs from blood, collected 12 days after vaccination. The rearrangement joins TRBV29-1 to TRBJ2-5; D is possibly TRBD1 or TRBD2 (5 bases each). The CDR3 spells CSVEVRGVTQYF. The CDR3 bases are TGCAGCGTTGAAGTTAGAGGGGTGACCCAGTACTTC.